This T cell receptor (beta chain) appears in the sequencing data of a study of Ad26.COV2.S vaccination and SARS-CoV-2 variants. Study results and caveats: The study found similar non-spike TCR breadth in vaccine and placebo recipients. Once vaccination had occurred, spike-specific CD8+ and CD4+ T cell responses reportedly showed substantial breadth.

Some clones are missing from TCRdb's copy, which holds only in-frame ones; the method was immunoSEQ multiplex PCR. Seen here are over 85,000 clones, approximately 82% observed once, and the top ten hold 15% to 20%. A word on this clone: The antigen remains unidentified.

This TCR was sampled from a human donor who had recovered from COVID-19. The sequenced sample was peripheral blood, obtained after recovery from COVID-19.

The CDR3, as DNA: TGTGCCAGCAGCCGGGCGGGAGGGCCCAGTTCCTACAATGAGCAGTTCTTC. It translates to CASSRAGGPSSYNEQFF. The chain uses TRBV14 and TRBJ2-1; TRBD2 agrees at 9 bases. This CDR3 is built from 17 residues. V dropped 4 bases and J dropped 1; count of bases not matched to a gene: 8. Germline V gene data show CDR1 as SGHDN and CDR2 as FVKESK.